This T cell receptor beta chain was sequenced in a study of blood T cell repertoires in COVID-19. Profiling relied on immunoSEQ multiplex PCR, and the TCRdb table lists in-frame clones only, not all of them. In the table there are more than 200,000 clones, approximately 86% of which are singletons. Enrollment of patients from Seattle took place during active infection, with longitudinal follow-up. The CDR3 consists of 14 residues. The ends were cut back, 5 bases at V and 3 bases at J, with 13 bases in the middle. Germline assignment: CDR1 SGHVS and CDR2 FNYEAQ. This chain links TRBV7-6 with TRBJ2-5; D is possibly TRBD2 (7 bases). The sequencing sample was made of peripheral blood. The receptor was isolated from a woman in her sixties with COVID-19, enrolled during active disease. CDR3 coding DNA: TGTGCCAGCAGCAAAGGGGGGGGGAAAGAGACCCAGTACTTC. It yields the protein CASSKGGGKETQYF.